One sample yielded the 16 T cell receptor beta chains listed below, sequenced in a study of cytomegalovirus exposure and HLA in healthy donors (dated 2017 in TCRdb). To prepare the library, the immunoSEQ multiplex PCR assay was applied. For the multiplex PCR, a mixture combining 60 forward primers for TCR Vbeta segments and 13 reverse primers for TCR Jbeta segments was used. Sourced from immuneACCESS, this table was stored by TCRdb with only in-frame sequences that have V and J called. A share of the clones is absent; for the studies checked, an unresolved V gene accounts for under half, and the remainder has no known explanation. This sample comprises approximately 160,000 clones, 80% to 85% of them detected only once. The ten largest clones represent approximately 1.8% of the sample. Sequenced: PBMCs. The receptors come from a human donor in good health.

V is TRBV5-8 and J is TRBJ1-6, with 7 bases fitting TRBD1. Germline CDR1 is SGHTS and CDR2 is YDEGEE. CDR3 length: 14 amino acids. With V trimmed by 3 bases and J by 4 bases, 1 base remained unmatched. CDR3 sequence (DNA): TGTGCCAGCAGCTCGGGACAGTATAATTCACCCCTCCACTTT. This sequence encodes CASSSGQYNSPLHF.

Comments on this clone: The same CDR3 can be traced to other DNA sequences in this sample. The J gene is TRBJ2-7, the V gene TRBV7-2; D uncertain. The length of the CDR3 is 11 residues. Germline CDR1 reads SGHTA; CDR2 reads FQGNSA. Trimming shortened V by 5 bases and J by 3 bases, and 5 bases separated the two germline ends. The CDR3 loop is CASSPSYEQYF. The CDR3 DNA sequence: TGTGCCAGCAGCCCTAGCTACGAGCAGTACTTC.

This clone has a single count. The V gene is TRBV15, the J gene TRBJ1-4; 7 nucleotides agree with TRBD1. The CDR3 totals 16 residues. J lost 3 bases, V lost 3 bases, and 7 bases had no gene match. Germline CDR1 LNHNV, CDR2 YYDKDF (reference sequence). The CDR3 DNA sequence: TGTGCCACCAGCAGGGACCAACAGGGGCCTAATGAAAAACTGTTTTTT. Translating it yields CATSRDQQGPNEKLFF.

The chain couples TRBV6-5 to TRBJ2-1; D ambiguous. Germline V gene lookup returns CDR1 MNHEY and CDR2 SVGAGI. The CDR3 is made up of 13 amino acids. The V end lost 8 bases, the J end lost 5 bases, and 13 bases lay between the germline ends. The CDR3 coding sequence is TGTGCCAGCGCAGAAACTATTAACAATGAGCAGTTCTTC. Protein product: CASAETINNEQFF.

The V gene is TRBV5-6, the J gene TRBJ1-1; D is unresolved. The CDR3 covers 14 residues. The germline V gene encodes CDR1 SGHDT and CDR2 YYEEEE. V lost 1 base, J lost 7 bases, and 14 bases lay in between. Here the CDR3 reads CASSLRRARGEAFF. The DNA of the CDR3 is TGTGCCAGCAGCTTGAGGAGGGCCCGGGGTGAAGCTTTCTTT.

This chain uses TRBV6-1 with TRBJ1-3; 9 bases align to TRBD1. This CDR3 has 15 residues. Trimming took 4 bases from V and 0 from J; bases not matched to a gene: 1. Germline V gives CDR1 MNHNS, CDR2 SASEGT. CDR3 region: CASSATGGSGNTIYF. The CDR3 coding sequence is TGTGCCAGCAGTGCGACAGGGGGCTCTGGAAACACCATATATTTT.

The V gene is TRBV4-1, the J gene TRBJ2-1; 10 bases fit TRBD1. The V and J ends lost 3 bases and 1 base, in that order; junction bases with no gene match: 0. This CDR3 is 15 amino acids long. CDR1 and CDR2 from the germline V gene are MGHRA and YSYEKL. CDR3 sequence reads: CASSQGQGSYNEQFF. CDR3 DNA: TGCGCCAGCAGCCAGGGACAGGGGTCCTACAATGAGCAGTTCTTC.

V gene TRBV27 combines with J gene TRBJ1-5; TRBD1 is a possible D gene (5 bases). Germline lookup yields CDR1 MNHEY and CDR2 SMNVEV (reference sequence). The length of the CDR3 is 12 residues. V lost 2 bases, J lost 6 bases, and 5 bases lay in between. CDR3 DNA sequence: TGTGCCAGCAGTTTAACAGGTCAGCCCCAGCATTTT. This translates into CASSLTGQPQHF.

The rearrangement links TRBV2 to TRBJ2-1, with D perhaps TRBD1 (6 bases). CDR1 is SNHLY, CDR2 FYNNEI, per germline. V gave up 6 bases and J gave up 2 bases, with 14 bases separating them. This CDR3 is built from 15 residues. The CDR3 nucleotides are TGTGCCAGCAGGGCAGACAGGTTGACCTACAATGAGCAGTTCTTC. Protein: CASRADRLTYNEQFF. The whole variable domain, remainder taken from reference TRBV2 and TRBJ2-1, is EPEVTQTPSHQVTQMGQEVILRCVPISNHLYFYWYRQILGQKVEFLVSFYNNEISEKSEIFDDQFSVERPDGSNFTLKIRSTKLEDSAMYFCASRADRLTYNEQFFGPGTRLTVL.

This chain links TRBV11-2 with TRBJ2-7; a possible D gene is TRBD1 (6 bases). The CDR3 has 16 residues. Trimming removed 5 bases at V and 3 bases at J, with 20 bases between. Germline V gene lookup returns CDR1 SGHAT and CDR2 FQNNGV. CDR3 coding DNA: TGTGCCAGCAGCGCCGTATCCGGGACAAACAACTACGAGCAGTACTTC. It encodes CASSAVSGTNNYEQYF.

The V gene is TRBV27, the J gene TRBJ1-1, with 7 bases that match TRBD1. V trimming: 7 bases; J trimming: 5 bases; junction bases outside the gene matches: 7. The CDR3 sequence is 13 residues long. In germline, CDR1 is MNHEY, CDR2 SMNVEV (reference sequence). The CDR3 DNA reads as TGTGCCAGCATGAGAAGGGGGCTTACTGAAGCTTTCTTT. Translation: CASMRRGLTEAFF.

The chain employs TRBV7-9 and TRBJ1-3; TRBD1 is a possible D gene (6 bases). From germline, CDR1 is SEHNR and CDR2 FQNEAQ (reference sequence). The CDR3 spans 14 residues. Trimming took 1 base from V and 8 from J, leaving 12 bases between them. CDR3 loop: CASSLDQGTDTIYF. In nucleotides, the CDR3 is TGTGCCAGCAGCTTAGATCAGGGGACGGACACCATATATTTT. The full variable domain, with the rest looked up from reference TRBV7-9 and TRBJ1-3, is DTGVSQNPRHKITKRGQNVTFRCDPISEHNRLYWYRQTLGQGPEFLTYFQNEAQLEKSRLLSDRFSAERPKGSFSTLEIQRTEQGDSAMYLCASSLDQGTDTIYFGEGSWLTVV.

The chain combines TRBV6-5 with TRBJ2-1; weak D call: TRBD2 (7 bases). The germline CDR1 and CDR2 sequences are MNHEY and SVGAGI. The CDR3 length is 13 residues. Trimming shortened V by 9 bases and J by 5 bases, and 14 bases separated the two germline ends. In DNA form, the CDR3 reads TGTGCCAGTGGGGGGGGACAAGACAATGAGCAGTTCTTC. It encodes CASGGGQDNEQFF.

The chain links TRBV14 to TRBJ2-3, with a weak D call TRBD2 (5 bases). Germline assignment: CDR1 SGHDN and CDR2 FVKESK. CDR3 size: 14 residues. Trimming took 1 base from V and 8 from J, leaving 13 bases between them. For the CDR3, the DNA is TGTGCCAGCAGCCAAGGAGGACGGGAAGGTACGCAGTATTTT. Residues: CASSQGGREGTQYF.

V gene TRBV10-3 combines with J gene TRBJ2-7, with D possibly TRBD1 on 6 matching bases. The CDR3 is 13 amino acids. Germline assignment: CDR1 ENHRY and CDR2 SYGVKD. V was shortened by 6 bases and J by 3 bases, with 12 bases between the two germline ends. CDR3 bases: TGTGCCATCAGCCTCGACAGGAGCTACGAGCAGTACTTC. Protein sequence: CAISLDRSYEQYF.

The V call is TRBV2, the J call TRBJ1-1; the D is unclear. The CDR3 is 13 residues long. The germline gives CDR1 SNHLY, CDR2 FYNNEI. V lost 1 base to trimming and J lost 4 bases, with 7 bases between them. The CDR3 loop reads CASSEVDTTEAFF. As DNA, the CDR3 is TGTGCCAGCAGTGAAGTCGACACCACTGAAGCTTTCTTT.